The following is a T cell receptor (beta chain) sequence with its context. What it binds is unknown. This sample is part of a study of cytomegalovirus exposure and HLA in healthy donors. The CDR3 runs 16 residues. V shed 4 bases and J 2 bases; nucleotides not matched to a gene: 9. The germline CDR1 and CDR2 sequences are MDHEN and SYDVKM. Regarding the study as a whole: By a later analysis, the bulk of CMV-associated TCR beta chains appeared HLA-restricted. In vitro, a few CMV-associated chains proved specific for CMV antigens. An apparent linkage of common viral pathogens to several of the most significant clusters emerged in a later analysis.

Primers included in the PCR were 60 Vbeta and 13 Jbeta primers. TCRdb keeps only in-frame clones here, not all; method: immunoSEQ multiplex PCR. The data hold some 170,000 clones, with over 75% observed a single time. The origin of this receptor is a man between 40 and 49 years old in good health and CMV-seropositive. Specimen: PBMCs. This chain uses TRBV28 with TRBJ2-3, with 7 bases identical to TRBD1. CDR3 region: CASSSPGQPFTDTQYF. The CDR3 DNA reads as TGTGCCAGCAGTTCCCCGGGACAGCCATTCACAGATACGCAGTATTTT.